This TCR beta chain was sequenced for a study of blood T cell repertoires in COVID-19. Overall study: From T cells, B-cell-depleted T cells, or PBMCs came the material, which was cDNA or gDNA.

The Seattle site enrolled patients during active infection and followed them longitudinally. Measured with immunoSEQ multiplex PCR; TCRdb has only the in-frame clones, and not every one. Of 330,000 or so clones listed, roughly 87% are singletons. The V segment lost 10 bases and the J segment 6 bases; nucleotides outside the gene matches: 8. The CDR3 spans 14 residues. The V gene's germline CDR1 is SNHLY and CDR2 FYNNEI. This TCR was sampled from a woman aged 55-69 years with COVID-19, enrolled during active disease. The sample was peripheral blood. The rearrangement uses TRBV2 and TRBJ2-2, with 10 nucleotides matching TRBD2. CDR3 coding DNA: TGTGCCACCACGAAGAGCGGGGGGGCCGGGGAGCTGTTTTTT. Residues: CATTKSGGAGELFF.